This TCR beta chain comes out of a study of cytomegalovirus exposure and HLA in healthy donors. The germline gives CDR1 MNHNS, CDR2 SASEGT. CDR3 size: 13 residues. The J segment lost 8 bases and the V segment lost 4 bases, leaving 7 bases of the junction unmatched. To note about this clone: Antigen unknown.

Study outcomes and limitations: HLA-A and HLA-B allele assignments for most subjects were reportedly predicted accurately using TCR beta sequences.

The PCR used 60 Vbeta and 13 Jbeta primers. Measured with immunoSEQ multiplex PCR; TCRdb has only the in-frame clones, and not every one. The sample has about 77,000 clones. What was sequenced was PBMCs. The gene calls are TRBV6-1 and TRBJ1-2; the match to TRBD1 covers 7 bases. The receptor was derived from a man aged 45-60 years in good health and CMV-seropositive. CDR3 coding DNA: TGTGCCAGCAGTGGGAGACAGGGACAAGGCTACACCTTC. Encoded protein: CASSGRQGQGYTF.